This T cell receptor beta chain came from a study of blood T cell repertoires in COVID-19. Study-level background: The United States, Italy and Spain were the sources of the acute and convalescent COVID-19 samples. The cDNA or gDNA used as material had been derived from T cells, B-cell-depleted T cells, or PBMCs.

This CDR3 is 14 amino acids long. J gave up 7 bases and V 6 bases, and 9 bases lay outside the gene matches. Germline-derived CDR1 and CDR2 are SGHAT and FQNNGV. As originally analysed: The assay estimated nucleated cells by amplifying reference gene primers. Profiled with immunoSEQ multiplex PCR; TCRdb holds only in-frame clones, not every one. That table gives V, J and clone size, and the DNA gave D and trimming. This repertoire shows 30,000 to 50,000 clones, 85% found once; its top ten account for over 8.5%. The rearrangement joins TRBV11-2 to TRBJ2-7; 10 bases are a match to TRBD2. This sequence was found in a human donor in a cohort sampled during active COVID-19. Sequencing was performed on peripheral blood. The CDR3 DNA is TGTGCCAGCAGTTCAACTAGCGGGGATCGGGAGCAGTACTTC. It yields the protein CASSSTSGDREQYF.